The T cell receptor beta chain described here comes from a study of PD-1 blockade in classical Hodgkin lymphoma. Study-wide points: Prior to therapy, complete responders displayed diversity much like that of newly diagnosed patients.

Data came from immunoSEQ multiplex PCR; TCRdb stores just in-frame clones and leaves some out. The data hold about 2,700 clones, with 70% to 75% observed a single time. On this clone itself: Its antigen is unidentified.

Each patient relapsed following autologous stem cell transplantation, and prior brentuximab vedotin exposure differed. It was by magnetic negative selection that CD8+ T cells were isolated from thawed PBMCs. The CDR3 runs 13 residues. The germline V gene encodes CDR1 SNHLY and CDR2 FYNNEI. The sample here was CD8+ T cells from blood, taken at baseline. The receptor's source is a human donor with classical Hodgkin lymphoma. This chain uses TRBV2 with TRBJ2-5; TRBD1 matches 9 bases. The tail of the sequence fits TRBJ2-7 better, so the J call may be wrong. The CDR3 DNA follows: TGTGCCAGCTTAGGACAGGGGAAGAACGAGCAGTACTTC. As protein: CASLGQGKNEQYF.